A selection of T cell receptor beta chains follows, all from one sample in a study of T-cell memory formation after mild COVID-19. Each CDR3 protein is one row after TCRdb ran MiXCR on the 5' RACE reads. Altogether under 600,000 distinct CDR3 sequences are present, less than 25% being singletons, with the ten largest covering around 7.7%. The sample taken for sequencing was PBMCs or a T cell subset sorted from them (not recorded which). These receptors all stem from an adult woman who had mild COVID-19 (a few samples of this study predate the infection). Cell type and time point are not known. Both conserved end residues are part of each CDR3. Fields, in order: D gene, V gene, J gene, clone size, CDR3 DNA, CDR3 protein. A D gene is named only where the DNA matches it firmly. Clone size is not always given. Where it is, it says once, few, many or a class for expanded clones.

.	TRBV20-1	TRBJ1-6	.	TGCAGTGCAACACCATTCCGGGGTTTATCCCCCCTCCACTTT	CSATPFRGLSPLHF
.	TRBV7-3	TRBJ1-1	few	TGTGCCAGCAGCTCCCATCCCGGGAGCACTGAAGCTTTCTTT	CASSSHPGSTEAFF
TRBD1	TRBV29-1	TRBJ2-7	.	TGCAGCGTCATAGACAGGGGGTCCTACGAGCAGTACTTC	CSVIDRGSYEQYF
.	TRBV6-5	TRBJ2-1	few	TGTGCCAGCAGTTACTCGACGCCTCATAGATCAGGGGCTCTTAATGAGCAGTTCTTC	CASSYSTPHRSGALNEQFF
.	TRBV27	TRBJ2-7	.	TGTGCCAGCAGTTTATCTGTAGGACTATCCTACGAGCAGTACTTC	CASSLSVGLSYEQYF
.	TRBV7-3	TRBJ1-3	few	TGTGCCAGCAGCTCCCGAGGGGGACCTGGAAACACCATATATTTT	CASSSRGGPGNTIYF
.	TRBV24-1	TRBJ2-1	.	TGTGCCACCTCTCAATTTAATGAGCAGTTCTTC	CATSQFNEQFF
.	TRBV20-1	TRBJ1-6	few	TGCAGTGCCCAACCCGGGGGCACTCATTCACCCCTCCACTTT	CSAQPGGTHSPLHF
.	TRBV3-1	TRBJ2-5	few	TGTGCCAGCAGCCCTAACTCCGGGACGCTTGAGACCCAGTACTTC	CASSPNSGTLETQYF
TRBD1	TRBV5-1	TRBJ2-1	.	TGCGCCAGCAGCTCCCCGGGACAGAACTACAATGAGCAGTTCTTC	CASSSPGQNYNEQFF
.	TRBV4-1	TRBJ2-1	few	TGCGCCAGCAGCCCCCAGGGGAATGATGAGCAGTTCTTC	CASSPQGNDEQFF
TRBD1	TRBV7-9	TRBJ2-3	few	TGTGCCAGCAGCCGAGACAGGGTTGCAGATACGCAGTATTTT	CASSRDRVADTQYF
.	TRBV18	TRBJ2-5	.	TGTGCCAGCTCACCAACGACACTCCAAGAGACCCAGTACTTC	CASSPTTLQETQYF
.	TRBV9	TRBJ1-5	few	TGTGCCAGCAGCCCGCACATCAGGGGACAGCCCCAGCATTTT	CASSPHIRGQPQHF
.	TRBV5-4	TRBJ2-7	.	TGTGCCAGCAGCAAGCCCGGGACACCCGAGCAGTACTTC	CASSKPGTPEQYF
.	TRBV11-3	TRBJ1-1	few	TGTGCCAGCAGCTTTAGCTCAGGAGTCGAAGCTTTCTTT	CASSFSSGVEAFF
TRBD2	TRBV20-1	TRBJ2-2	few	TGCAGTGCCGGACTAGCGGGGGGGATGAACACCGGGGAGCTGTTTTTT	CSAGLAGGMNTGELFF
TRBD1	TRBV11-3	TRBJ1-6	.	TGTGCCAGCAGCCACAGGGACAGGACCCTCCACTTT	CASSHRDRTLHF
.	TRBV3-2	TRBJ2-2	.	TGTGCCAGCAGGGATCGCGCGGGGGGACGCACCGGGGAGCTGTTTTTT	CASRDRAGGRTGELFF
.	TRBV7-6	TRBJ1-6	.	TGTGCCAGCAGCCCACGGGGTTCGAATTCACCCCTCCACTTT	CASSPRGSNSPLHF
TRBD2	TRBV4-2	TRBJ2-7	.	TGTGCCAGCAGCCACATGGCCGGACTAGCGGGACATAACGAGCAGTACTTC	CASSHMAGLAGHNEQYF
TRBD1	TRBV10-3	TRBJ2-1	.	TGTGCCATCAGCATTGGGACAGGTGTTTACAATGAGCAGTTCTTC	CAISIGTGVYNEQFF
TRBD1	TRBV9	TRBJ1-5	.	TGTGCCAGCAGCCCCGGACAGGGATCGATGTCTCAGCCCCAGCATTTT	CASSPGQGSMSQPQHF
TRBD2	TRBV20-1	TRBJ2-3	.	TGCAGTGCTGGAGGCCTAGCGGGGCACACAGATACGCAGTATTTT	CSAGGLAGHTDTQYF
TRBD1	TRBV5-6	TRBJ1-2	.	TGTGCCAGCAGCGGAGGGACAGGCGGGGGCTTCTATGGCTACACCTTC	CASSGGTGGGFYGYTF
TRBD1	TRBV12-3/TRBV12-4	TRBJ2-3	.	TGTGCCAGCAGTTTCACCGGGACAGGGGGGGATACGCAGTATTTT	CASSFTGTGGDTQYF
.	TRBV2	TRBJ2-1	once	TGTGCCAGCGCGGGGAGATCCTACAATGAGCAGTTCTTC	CASAGRSYNEQFF
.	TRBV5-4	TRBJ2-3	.	TGTGCCAGCAGCCCCTTGGTTTCTGATACGCAGTATTTT	CASSPLVSDTQYF
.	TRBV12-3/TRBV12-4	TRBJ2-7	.	TGTGCCAGCAGTACGGGACGATGGATTGGGCAGTACTTC	CASSTGRWIGQYF
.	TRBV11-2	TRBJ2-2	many	TGTGCCAGCAGCTTAGTCACCGCGAACACCGGGGAGCTGTTTTTT	CASSLVTANTGELFF
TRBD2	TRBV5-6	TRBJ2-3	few	TGTGCCAGCAGCCCCGGAGCGGGGGCTATCGATACGCAGTATTTT	CASSPGAGAIDTQYF
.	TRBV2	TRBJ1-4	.	TGTGCCAGCAGTGAGACAGCAACTAATGAAAAACTGTTTTTT	CASSETATNEKLFF
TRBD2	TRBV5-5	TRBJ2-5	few	TGTGCCAGCAGCTTGGGACTAGCGGGGGGGCTTGGAGAGACCCAGTACTTC	CASSLGLAGGLGETQYF
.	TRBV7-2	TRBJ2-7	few	TGTGCCAGCAGTCCAGGGGGCGGGAGGGCCTCAGCCTACGAGCAGTACTTC	CASSPGGGRASAYEQYF
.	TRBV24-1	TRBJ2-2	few	TGTGCCACCAGTGTCCTTCCGGCAGGGAACACCGGGGAGCTGTTTTTT	CATSVLPAGNTGELFF
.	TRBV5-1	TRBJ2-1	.	TGCGCCAGCAGCTTGGACCGAAACTCCTACAATGAGCAGTTCTTC	CASSLDRNSYNEQFF
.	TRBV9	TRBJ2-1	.	TGTGCCAGCAGCGCGAATGATGCCTACAATGAGCAGTTCTTC	CASSANDAYNEQFF
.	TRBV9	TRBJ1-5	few	TGTGCCAGCAGCAGGGGAGAGTATAGCAATCAGCCCCAGCATTTT	CASSRGEYSNQPQHF
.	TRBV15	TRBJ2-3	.	TGTGCCACCAGCAGAGGAGCCCCCGGATCAGATACGCAGTATTTT	CATSRGAPGSDTQYF
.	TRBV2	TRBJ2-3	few	TGTGCCAGCAAACGACAGTTCACAGATACGCAGTATTTT	CASKRQFTDTQYF
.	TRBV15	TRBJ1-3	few	TGTGCCACCAGCAGACAGAAGAGCTCTGGAAACACCATATATTTT	CATSRQKSSGNTIYF
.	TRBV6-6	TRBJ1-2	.	TGTGCCAGCAGTCTACCGGGACGGAGCGGCTACACCTTC	CASSLPGRSGYTF
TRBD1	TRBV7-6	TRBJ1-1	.	TGTGCCAGCAGCTTCGGGACAGCCGGCTTTATGAACACTGAAGCTTTCTTT	CASSFGTAGFMNTEAFF
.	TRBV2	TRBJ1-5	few	TGTGCCAGCAGTGTTGCAGGGGAGGTCAATCAGCCCCAGCATTTT	CASSVAGEVNQPQHF
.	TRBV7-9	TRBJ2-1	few	TGTGCCAGCAGCTTAGCGCTAACGCGGGAAGTCACACACAATGAGCAGTTCTTC	CASSLALTREVTHNEQFF
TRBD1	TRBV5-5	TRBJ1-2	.	TGTGCCAGCAGCGGGGGACAGAACTATGGCTACACCTTC	CASSGGQNYGYTF